This T cell receptor (beta chain) emerged from a study of shared clonotypes between healthy human individuals. Study-wide background: Donors had three CD4 naive, three CD4 memory, two CD8 naive and one CD8 memory plate apiece.

Assay: immunoSEQ multiplex PCR; the TCRdb copy retains only in-frame clones and omits some. Seen here are approximately 710,000 clones, about 90% observed once, and the top ten hold 30% to 35%. V lost 1 base and J 0 bases, leaving 13 bases between the germline ends. The CDR3 spans 16 residues. Germline CDR1 reads LGHNA; CDR2 reads YNFKEQ. The chain employs TRBV4-2 and TRBJ2-7; D uncertain. Sequences were obtained from memory CD8+ T cells from PBMCs. Subset of the sample: CD45RO+ cells pooled with CCR7-negative TemRA cells. This receptor was obtained from a man aged 18 to 35 in good health. Some clones in this sample may be carry-over from other donors' samples. The DNA of the CDR3 is TGTGCCAGCAGCCAAGGAAAAGAACCCGGCTCCTACGAGCAGTACTTC. Translated: CASSQGKEPGSYEQYF.